The T cell receptor beta chain under discussion was sequenced for a study of shared clonotypes between healthy human individuals. Points from the study as a whole: Generally, estimated richness proved larger in naive subsets than it did in memory subsets. Four donors shared approximately 5% of their naive CD4 clonotypes.

Positively selected for CCR7, the CD45RO-negative cells used as naive CD8 cells excluded terminally differentiated effector memory CD45RA+ cells. This CDR3 spans 14 amino acids. The germline V gene has CDR1 MDHEN and CDR2 SYDVKM. Only in-frame clones appear in the TCRdb table, and some are missing; sequencing was by immunoSEQ multiplex PCR. The sample contains more than 550,000 clones, approximately 90% of which appear only once. Comments on this clone: What it binds is not known.

The chain links TRBV28 to TRBJ2-5; 8 bases fit TRBD2. Matching the DNA end better, TRBJ2-7 makes the J call doubtful. Source material: naive CD8+ T cells sorted from blood. The source of this sequence is a man aged 30 to 45 in good health. For the CDR3, the DNA is TGTGCCAGCAGAGGACTAGCCAATACCTACGAGCAGTACTTC. Its protein product is CASRGLANTYEQYF.